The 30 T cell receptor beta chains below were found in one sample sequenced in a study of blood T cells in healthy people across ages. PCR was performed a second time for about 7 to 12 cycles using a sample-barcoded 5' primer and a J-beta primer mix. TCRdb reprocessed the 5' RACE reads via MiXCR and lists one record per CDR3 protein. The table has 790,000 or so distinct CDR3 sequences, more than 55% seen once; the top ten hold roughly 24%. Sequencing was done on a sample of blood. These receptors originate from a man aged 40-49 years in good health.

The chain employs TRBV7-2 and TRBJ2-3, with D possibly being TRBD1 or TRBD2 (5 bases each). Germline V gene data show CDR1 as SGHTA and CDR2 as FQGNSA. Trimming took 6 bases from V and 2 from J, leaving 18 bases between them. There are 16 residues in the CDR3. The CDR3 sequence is CASSLGVGRATDTQYF. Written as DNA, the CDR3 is TGTGCCAGCAGTCTGGGGGTGGGCAGGGCCACAGATACGCAGTATTTT.

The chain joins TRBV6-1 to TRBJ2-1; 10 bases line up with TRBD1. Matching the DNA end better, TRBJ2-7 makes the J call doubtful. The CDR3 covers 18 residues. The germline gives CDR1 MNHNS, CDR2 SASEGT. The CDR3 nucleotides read TGTGCCAGCACCCAAAAACGTTGGGGGGGACAGGGGCTCAATGAGCAGTACTTC. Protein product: CASTQKRWGGQGLNEQYF.

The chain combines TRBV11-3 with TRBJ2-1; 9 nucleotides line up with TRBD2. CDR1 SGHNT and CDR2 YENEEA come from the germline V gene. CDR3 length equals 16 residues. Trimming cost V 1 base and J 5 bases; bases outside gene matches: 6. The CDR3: CASSLVATSGHNEQFF. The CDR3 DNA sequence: TGTGCCAGCAGCTTAGTAGCGACTAGCGGCCACAATGAGCAGTTCTTC.

CDR3 nucleotides: TGTGCCAGCAGTTACTCCTTATCCGAGCAGTACTTC. Protein product: CASSYSLSEQYF. The rearrangement joins TRBV6-5 to TRBJ2-7; D not resolved. Germline V gene data show CDR1 as MNHEY and CDR2 as SVGAGI. V lost 0 bases, J lost 6 bases, and 6 bases lay in between. The CDR3 contains 12 residues.

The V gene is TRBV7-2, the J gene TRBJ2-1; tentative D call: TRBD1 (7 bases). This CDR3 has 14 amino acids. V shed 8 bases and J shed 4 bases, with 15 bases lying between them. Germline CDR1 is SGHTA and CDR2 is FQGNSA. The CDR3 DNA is TGTGCCAGCGAGGGGCAGGGGGGATACAATGAGCAGTTCTTC. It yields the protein CASEGQGGYNEQFF.

CDR3 sequence (DNA): TGCGCCAGCAGCGTGGAGGGATTTGGGGCAGCCCTCTATGGCTACACCTTC. It is translated as CASSVEGFGAALYGYTF. This rearrangement joins TRBV5-1 to TRBJ1-2; maybe TRBD1 (5 bases). The CDR3 contains 17 residues. Germline values: CDR1 SGHRS, CDR2 YFSETQ. Trimming removed 4 bases from V and 4 bases from J, with 23 bases in between.

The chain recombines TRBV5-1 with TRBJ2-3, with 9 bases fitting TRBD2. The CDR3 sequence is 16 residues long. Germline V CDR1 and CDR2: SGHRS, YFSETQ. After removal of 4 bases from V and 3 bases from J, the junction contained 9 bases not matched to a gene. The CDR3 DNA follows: TGCGCCAGCAGCCCCGGGACTAGCTTTGAAACAGATACGCAGTATTTT. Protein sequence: CASSPGTSFETDTQYF.

CDR3 DNA: TGTGCCAGCAGCCAGGCGACGGGTCCGAATCAGCCCCAGCATTTT. Translating it yields CASSQATGPNQPQHF. V gene TRBV16 combines with J gene TRBJ1-5; unclear D gene. Germline CDR1 is KGHSY and CDR2 is FQNENV. The ends were cut back, 3 bases at V and 4 bases at J, with 13 bases in the middle. The CDR3 totals 15 residues.

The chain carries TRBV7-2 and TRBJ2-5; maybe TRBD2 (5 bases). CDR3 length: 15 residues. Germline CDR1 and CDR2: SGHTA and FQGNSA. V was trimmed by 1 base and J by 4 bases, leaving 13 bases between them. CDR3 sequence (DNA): TGTGCCAGCAGCTTAGTACGCCAAGAGGGAGAGACCCAGTACTTC. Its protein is CASSLVRQEGETQYF.

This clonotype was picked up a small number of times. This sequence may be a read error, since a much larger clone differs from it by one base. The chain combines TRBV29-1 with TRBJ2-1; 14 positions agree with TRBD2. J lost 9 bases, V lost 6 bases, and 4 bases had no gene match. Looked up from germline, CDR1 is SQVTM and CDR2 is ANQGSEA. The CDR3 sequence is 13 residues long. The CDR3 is CSVRGLAGVEQFF. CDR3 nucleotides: TGCAGCGTCCGGGGACTAGCGGGAGTTGAGCAGTTCTTC.

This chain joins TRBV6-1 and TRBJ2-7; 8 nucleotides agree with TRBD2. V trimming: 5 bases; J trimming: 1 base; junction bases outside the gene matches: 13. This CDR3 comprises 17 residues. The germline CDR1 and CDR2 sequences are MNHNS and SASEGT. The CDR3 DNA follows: TGTGCCAGCAGTCTTTATGAGGCCAGCGGGAGTTCCTACGAGCAGTACTTC. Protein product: CASSLYEASGSSYEQYF.

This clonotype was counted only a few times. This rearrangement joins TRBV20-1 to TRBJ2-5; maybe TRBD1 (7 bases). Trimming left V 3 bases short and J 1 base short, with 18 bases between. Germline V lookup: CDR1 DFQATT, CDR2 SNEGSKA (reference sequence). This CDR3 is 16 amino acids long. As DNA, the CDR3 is TGCAGTGCTAGGTGGACAGGAGGGTACCTCCAAGAGACCCAGTACTTC. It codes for CSARWTGGYLQETQYF.

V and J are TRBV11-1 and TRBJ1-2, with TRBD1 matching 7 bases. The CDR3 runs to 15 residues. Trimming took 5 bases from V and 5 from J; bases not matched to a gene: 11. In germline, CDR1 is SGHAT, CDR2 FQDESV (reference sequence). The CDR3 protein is CASSPDRFPSYGYTF. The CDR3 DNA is TGTGCCAGCAGCCCGGACAGGTTCCCCTCTTATGGCTACACCTTC.

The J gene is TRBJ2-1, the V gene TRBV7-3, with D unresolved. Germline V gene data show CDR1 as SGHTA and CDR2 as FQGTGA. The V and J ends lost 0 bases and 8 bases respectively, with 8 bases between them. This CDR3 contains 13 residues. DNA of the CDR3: TGTGCCAGCAGCTTAACTCTTCCAGATGAGCAGTTCTTC. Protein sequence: CASSLTLPDEQFF.

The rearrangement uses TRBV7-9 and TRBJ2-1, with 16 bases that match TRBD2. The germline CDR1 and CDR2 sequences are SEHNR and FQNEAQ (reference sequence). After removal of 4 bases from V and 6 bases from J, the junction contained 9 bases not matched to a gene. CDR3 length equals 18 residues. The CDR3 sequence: CASSSGLAGGPVGNEQFF. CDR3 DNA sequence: TGTGCCAGCAGCTCGGGACTAGCGGGAGGGCCGGTCGGCAATGAGCAGTTCTTC.

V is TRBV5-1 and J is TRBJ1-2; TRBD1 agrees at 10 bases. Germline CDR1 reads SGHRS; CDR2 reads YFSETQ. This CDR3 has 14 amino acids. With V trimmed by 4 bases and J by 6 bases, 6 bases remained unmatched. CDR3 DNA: TGCGCCAGCAGCAGGGGACAGGGGAAACATGGCTACACCTTC. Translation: CASSRGQGKHGYTF.

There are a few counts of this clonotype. CDR3 DNA sequence: TGTGCCAGCAGCCAAGATCGAGGGACCTATGGCTACACCTTC. Translated, it gives CASSQDRGTYGYTF. V is TRBV4-2 and J is TRBJ1-2, with a possible D match to TRBD1 (5 bases). With 0 bases removed from V and 4 bases from J, the gap between germline ends came to 9 bases. Germline V gives CDR1 LGHNA, CDR2 YNFKEQ. CDR3 length equals 14 residues.

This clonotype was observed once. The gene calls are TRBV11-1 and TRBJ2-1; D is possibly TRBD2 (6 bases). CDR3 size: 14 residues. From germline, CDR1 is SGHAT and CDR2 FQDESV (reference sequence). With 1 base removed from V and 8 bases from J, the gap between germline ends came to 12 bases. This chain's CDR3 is CASSLGKASDEQFF. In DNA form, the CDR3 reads TGTGCCAGCAGCTTAGGGAAGGCTAGCGATGAGCAGTTCTTC. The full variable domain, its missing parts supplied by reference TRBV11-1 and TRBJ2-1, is EAEVAQSPRYKITEKSQAVAFWCDPISGHATLYWYRQILGQGPELLVQFQDESVVDDSQLPKDRFSAERLKGVDSTLKIQPAELGDSAMYLCASSLGKASDEQFFGPGTRLTVL.

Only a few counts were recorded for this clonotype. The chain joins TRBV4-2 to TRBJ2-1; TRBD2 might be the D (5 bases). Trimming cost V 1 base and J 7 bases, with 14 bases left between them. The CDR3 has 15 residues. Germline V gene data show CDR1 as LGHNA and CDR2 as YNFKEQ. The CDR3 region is CASSQGVSAQNEQFF. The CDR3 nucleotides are TGTGCCAGCAGCCAAGGGGTTAGCGCACAGAATGAGCAGTTCTTC.

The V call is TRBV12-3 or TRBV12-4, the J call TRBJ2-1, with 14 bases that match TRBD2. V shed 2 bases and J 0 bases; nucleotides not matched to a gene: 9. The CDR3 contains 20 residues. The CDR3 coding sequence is TGTGCCAGCAGTTTATGGCACGGGACTAGCGGGGGTAGCTCCTACAATGAGCAGTTCTTC. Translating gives CASSLWHGTSGGSSYNEQFF.

The CDR3 reads CASSYRDQYNEQYF. CDR3 in DNA: TGCGCCAGCAGTTACCGGGACCAATACAATGAGCAGTACTTC. This sequence joins TRBV5-1 and TRBJ2-1; D might be TRBD1 or TRBD2, each matching 5 bases. With the DNA end fitting TRBJ2-7 better, the J assignment may be wrong. CDR1 is SGHRS and CDR2 is YFSETQ in the germline V gene. The CDR3 totals 14 residues.

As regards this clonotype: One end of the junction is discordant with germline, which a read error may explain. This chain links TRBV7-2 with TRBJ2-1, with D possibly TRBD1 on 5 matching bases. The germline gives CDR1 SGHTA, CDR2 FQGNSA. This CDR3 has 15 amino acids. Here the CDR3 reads CARSYDSGTYNEQFF. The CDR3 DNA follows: TGTGCCCGCAGCTACGACAGTGGGACCTACAATGAGCAGTTCTTC.

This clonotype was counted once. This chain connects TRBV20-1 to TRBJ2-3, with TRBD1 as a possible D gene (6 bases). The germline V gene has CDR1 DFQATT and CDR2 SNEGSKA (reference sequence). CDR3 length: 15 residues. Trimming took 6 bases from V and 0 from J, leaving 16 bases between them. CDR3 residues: CSAVWGQASTDTQYF. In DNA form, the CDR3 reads TGCAGTGCCGTTTGGGGACAAGCAAGCACAGATACGCAGTATTTT.

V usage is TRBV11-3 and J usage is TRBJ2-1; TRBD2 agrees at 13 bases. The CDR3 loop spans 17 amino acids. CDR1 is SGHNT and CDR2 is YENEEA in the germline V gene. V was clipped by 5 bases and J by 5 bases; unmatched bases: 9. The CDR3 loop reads CASSPRTSGSFDNEQFF. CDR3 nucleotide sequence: TGTGCCAGCAGCCCCCGGACTAGCGGGAGTTTCGACAATGAGCAGTTCTTC.

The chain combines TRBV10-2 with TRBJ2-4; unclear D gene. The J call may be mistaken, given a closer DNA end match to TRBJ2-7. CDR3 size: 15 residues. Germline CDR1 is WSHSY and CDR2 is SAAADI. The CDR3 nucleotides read TGCGCCAGCAGTGAGTCTCAGTTTCCCAACTACGAGCAGTACTTC. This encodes CASSESQFPNYEQYF.

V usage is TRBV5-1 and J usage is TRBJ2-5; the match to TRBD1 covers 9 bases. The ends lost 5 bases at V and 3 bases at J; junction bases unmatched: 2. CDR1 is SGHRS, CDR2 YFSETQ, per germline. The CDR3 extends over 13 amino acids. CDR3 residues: CASRWTGEETQYF. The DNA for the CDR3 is TGCGCCAGCAGGTGGACAGGGGAAGAGACCCAGTACTTC. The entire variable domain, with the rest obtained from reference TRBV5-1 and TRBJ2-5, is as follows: KAGVTQTPRYLIKTRGQQVTLSCSPISGHRSVSWYQQTPGQGLQFLFEYFSETQRNKGNFPGRFSGRQFSNSRSEMNVSTLELGDSALYLCASRWTGEETQYFGPGTRLLVL.

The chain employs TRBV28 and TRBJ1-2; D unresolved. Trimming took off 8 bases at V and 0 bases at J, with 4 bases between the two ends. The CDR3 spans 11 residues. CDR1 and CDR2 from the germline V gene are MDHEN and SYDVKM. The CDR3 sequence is CASAPNYGYTF. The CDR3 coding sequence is TGTGCCAGCGCACCTAACTATGGCTACACCTTC.

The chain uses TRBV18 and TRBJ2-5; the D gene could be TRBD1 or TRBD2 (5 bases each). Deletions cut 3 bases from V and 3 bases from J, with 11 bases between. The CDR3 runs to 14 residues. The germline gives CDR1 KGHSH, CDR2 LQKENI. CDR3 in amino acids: CASSPPGPKETQYF. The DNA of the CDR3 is TGTGCCAGCTCACCTCCGGGACCAAAAGAGACCCAGTACTTC.

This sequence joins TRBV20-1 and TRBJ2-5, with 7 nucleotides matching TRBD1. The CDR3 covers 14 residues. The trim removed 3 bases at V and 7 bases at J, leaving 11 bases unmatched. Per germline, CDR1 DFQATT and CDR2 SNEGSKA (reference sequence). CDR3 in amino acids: CSARPGQTQRTQYF. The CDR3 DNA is TGCAGTGCTAGGCCGGGACAGACTCAACGGACCCAGTACTTC.

DNA of the CDR3: TGCAGCTTAACTGGACAGGGGTCAGGGGTCTATACGCAGTATTTT. Translating gives CSLTGQGSGVYTQYF. This chain links TRBV29-1 with TRBJ2-3; 9 bases agree with TRBD1. Germline lookup yields CDR1 SQVTM and CDR2 ANQGSEA. V lost 8 bases and J lost 7; bases outside the gene matches: 16. CDR3 length equals 15 residues.